The present T cell receptor beta chain was sequenced within a study of T cells in Graves' hyperthyroidism and ophthalmopathy. This CDR3 contains 15 residues. The ends lost 5 bases at V and 1 base at J; junction bases unmatched: 4. Germline-derived CDR1 and CDR2 are SGHAT and FQDESV (reference sequence). The CDR3 regions of TCR beta were amplified from RNA transcripts. Carried out on the TCR CDR3, a first-round RT-PCR used the HTBI primer set. TCRdb itself ran the multiplex PCR reads through MiXCR, one entry per CDR3 protein. The sample contains 600,000 or so distinct CDR3 sequences, around 16% of which appear only once. Many counts were recorded for this clonotype.

Sequencing was carried out using blood. This chain uses TRBV11-1 with TRBJ2-3; 9 bases agree with TRBD2. The receptor comes from a woman in her twenties or thirties with Graves' hyperthyroidism. This chain's CDR3 is CASSQGLAGTDTQYF. CDR3 sequence (DNA): TGTGCCAGCAGCCAGGGACTAGCAGGCACAGATACGCAGTATTTT.